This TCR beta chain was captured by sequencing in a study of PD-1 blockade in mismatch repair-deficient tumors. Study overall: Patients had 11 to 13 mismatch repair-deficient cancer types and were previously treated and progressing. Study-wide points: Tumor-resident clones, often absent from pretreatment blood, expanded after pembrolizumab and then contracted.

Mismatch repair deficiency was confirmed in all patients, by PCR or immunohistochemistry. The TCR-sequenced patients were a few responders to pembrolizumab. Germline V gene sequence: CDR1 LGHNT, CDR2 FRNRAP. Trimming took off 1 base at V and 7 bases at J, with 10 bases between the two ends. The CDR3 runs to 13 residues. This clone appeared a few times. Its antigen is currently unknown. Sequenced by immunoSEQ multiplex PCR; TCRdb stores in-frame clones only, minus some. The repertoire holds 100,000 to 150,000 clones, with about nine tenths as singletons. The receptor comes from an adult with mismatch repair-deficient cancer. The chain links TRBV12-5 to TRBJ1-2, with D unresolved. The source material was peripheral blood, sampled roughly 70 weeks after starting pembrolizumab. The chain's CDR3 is CASGLAMEGGYTF. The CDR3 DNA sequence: TGTGCTAGTGGTTTGGCCATGGAGGGTGGCTACACCTTC.